The present TCR beta chain was sequenced within a study of blood T cell repertoires in COVID-19. About the study: There were acute and convalescent COVID-19 samples, and they came from the United States, Italy and Spain.

This CDR3 is built from 16 residues. CDR1 is LGHDT and CDR2 is YNNKEL in the germline V gene (reference sequence). V gave up 3 bases and J gave up 4 bases, with 16 bases separating them. Assay used: immunoSEQ multiplex PCR; TCRdb lists only in-frame clones, some missing. In the table there are more than 200,000 clones, less than 90% of which are singletons. The gene calls are TRBV3-1 (or the pseudogene TRBV3-2) and TRBJ1-3; D is unresolved. Specimen: peripheral blood. The sequence was collected from a man in his 70s with acute or convalescent COVID-19. CDR3 region: CASSQFATGVGNTIYF. The CDR3 nucleotides are TGTGCCAGCAGCCAGTTTGCGACCGGGGTCGGAAACACCATATATTTT.